The source of this T cell receptor (beta chain) is a study of monozygotic twins with inflammatory bowel disease. Study-level results: The sharing of clonotypes with others was lower in IBD patients than in healthy twins, especially with disease activity. Findings did not support one strong IBD-associated signal or clonotype.

Template switching appended UMIs that held a 6-nucleotide sample barcode. From the 5' RACE reads, TCRdb lists one entry per CDR3 protein and no DNA. The sample table sets out some 330,000 distinct CDR3 sequences. Concerning this clonotype itself: Its specificity is unknown.

Germline V CDR1 and CDR2: KGHDR, SFDVKD. The CDR3 has 13 residues. This chain links TRBV24-1 with TRBJ1-1; without DNA, the TCRdb call of TRBD1 cannot be checked. This clonotype originated in a human donor with ulcerative colitis or Crohn's disease, or a healthy co-twin of an affected twin (not recorded which). Sequenced sample: blood. The CDR3: CATSARGSTEAFF.